This entry describes one T cell receptor beta chain. What it binds is unknown. One end of the junction varies from germline; a read error may be responsible. TCRbeta libraries were built with three rounds of nested PCR, modified from ARM-PCR. One entry per CDR3 protein, called by TCRdb with MiXCR from the multiplex PCR reads. The table shows about 48,000 distinct CDR3 sequences, with 64% occurring only once. The CDR3 is 14 residues long. Per germline, CDR1 SGHAT and CDR2 FQDESV (reference sequence). This specimen belongs to a study of tumor and adjacent non-tumor tissue in lung cancer. On the study more broadly: Aged roughly 31 to 76 years, patients included fewer than 11 men and roughly five women with stage I to III disease. Regarding the study as a whole: Compared with tumor, normal lung showed significantly lower TCR diversity. Higher tumor TCR diversity was associated with shorter survival.

This sample's RNA came from whole unsorted tissue. Distant lung tissue was collected more than 3 cm away from the tumor edge. Chemotherapy-naive patients with new lung cancer underwent thoracic surgery in China, August–November 2014. The material sequenced was distant non-tumor lung tissue. The V gene is TRBV11-1, the J gene TRBJ2-7; D unclear. This TCR came from a woman aged 70 to 79 with non-small cell lung cancer. CDR3 DNA sequence: TGTGCCATCAGCTTCGAAGTGGGTCGGTATGAGCAGTACTTC. Translated, it gives CAISFEVGRYEQYF.